This entry lists 20 T cell receptor beta chains sequenced from one sample in a study of shared clonotypes between healthy human individuals. Assay used: immunoSEQ multiplex PCR; TCRdb lists only in-frame clones, some missing. The sample lists approximately 500,000 clones, less than 96% occurring once. Sequenced: naive CD4+ T cells sorted from blood. Described subset: CD45RA+ positively selected. The receptors were gathered from a woman in her 30s in good health.

This chain uses TRBV11-3 with TRBJ2-1, with 7 bases lining up with TRBD2. The CDR3 runs 15 residues. J lost 7 bases, V lost 1 base, and 7 bases had no gene match. The germline V gene encodes CDR1 SGHNT and CDR2 YENEEA. For the CDR3, the DNA is TGTGCCAGCAGCTTAGTGGCGGGAGTTGCGAATGAGCAGTTCTTC. Translated, it gives CASSLVAGVANEQFF.

DNA for the CDR3: TGTGCCAGCAGCCGCCTCGGGACAGGGGCTTCGAGGCTGTTTTTT. Its protein product is CASSRLGTGASRLFF. This chain links TRBV9 with TRBJ1-4, with 10 bases matching TRBD1. Germline CDR1 reads SGDLS; CDR2 reads YYNGEE. This CDR3 is built from 15 residues. J lost 14 bases, V lost 4 bases, and 14 bases had no gene match.

The chain uses TRBV19 and TRBJ1-5, with a tentative D call TRBD1 (5 bases). V was pared by 1 base and J by 0 bases, with 13 bases between. In germline, CDR1 is LNHDA, CDR2 SQIVND (reference sequence). The CDR3 length is 17 residues. The CDR3 coding sequence is TGTGCCAGTAGTATAGTATCCGACAGTTATAGCAATCAGCCCCAGCATTTT. Translation gives CASSIVSDSYSNQPQHF.

This clone was detected once. The rearrangement joins TRBV5-1 to TRBJ1-2, with 7 nucleotides matching TRBD1. The germline CDR1 and CDR2 sequences are SGHRS and YFSETQ. After removal of 4 bases from V and 11 bases from J, the junction contained 5 bases not matched to a gene. The CDR3 sequence is 11 residues long. This CDR3 reads CASSPGQVYTF. CDR3 nucleotides: TGCGCCAGCAGCCCCGGACAGGTTTACACCTTC.

The V gene is TRBV6-4, the J gene TRBJ1-2; tentatively, D is TRBD1 (5 bases). This CDR3 has 15 residues. Germline CDR1 is MRHNA and CDR2 is SNTAGT. Between the trimmed V and J ends, which lost 3 bases and 8 bases, there was a span of 19 bases. The CDR3 sequence: CASSERQGGTSGYTF. CDR3 coding DNA: TGTGCCAGCAGTGAGAGGCAGGGTGGTACTTCAGGCTACACCTTC.

CDR3 amino acids: CASRGQDYEQYF. CDR3 sequence (DNA): TGCGCCAGCAGGGGGCAGGACTACGAGCAGTACTTC. The chain is built from TRBV10-2 and TRBJ2-7; weak D call: TRBD1 (5 bases). V lost 6 bases to trimming and J lost 3 bases, with 9 bases between them. The germline V gene encodes CDR1 WSHSY and CDR2 SAAADI. CDR3 length: 12 amino acids.

The chain carries TRBV11-3 and TRBJ2-7; unclear D gene. Trimming removed 1 base from V and 3 bases from J, with 7 bases in between. Germline V gene data show CDR1 as SGHNT and CDR2 as YENEEA. There are 13 residues in the CDR3. DNA of the CDR3: TGTGCCAGCAGCTTAGGCAGCGACTACGAGCAGTACTTC. Translation gives CASSLGSDYEQYF. Together with reference TRBV11-3 and TRBJ2-7, the CDR3 gives the full variable domain: EAGVVQSPRYKIIEKKQPVAFWCNPISGHNTLYWYLQNLGQGPELLIRYENEEAVDDSQLPKDRFSAERLKGVDSTLKIQPAELGDSAVYLCASSLGSDYEQYFGPGTRLTVT.

The chain is built from TRBV18 and TRBJ1-3; D is unclear. The CDR3 has 16 residues. Germline CDR1 reads KGHSH; CDR2 reads LQKENI. Trimming removed 0 bases at V and 0 bases at J, with 9 bases between. CDR3: CASSPPHPSSGNTIYF. The CDR3 DNA is TGTGCCAGCTCACCACCTCACCCGAGCTCTGGAAACACCATATATTTT. Drawing the rest from reference TRBV18 and TRBJ1-3, the complete variable domain is NAGVMQNPRHLVRRRGQEARLRCSPMKGHSHVYWYRQLPEEGLKFMVYLQKENIIDESGMPKERFSAEFPKEGPSILRIQQVVRGDSAAYFCASSPPHPSSGNTIYFGEGSWLTVV.

V and J are TRBV7-2 and TRBJ2-7; tentatively, D is TRBD2 (5 bases). From germline, CDR1 is SGHTA and CDR2 FQGNSA. The V gene lost 1 base and the J gene lost 6 bases, with 13 bases spanning the gap. The CDR3 spans 14 residues. CDR3 protein: CASSLVLASTEQYF. CDR3 bases: TGTGCCAGCAGCTTAGTGTTGGCTAGCACCGAGCAGTACTTC.

This chain joins TRBV9 and TRBJ2-7; 10 nucleotides line up with TRBD2. CDR3 length: 16 residues. Germline CDR1 SGDLS, CDR2 YYNGEE. With V trimmed by 0 bases and J by 2 bases, 5 bases remained unmatched. CDR3 sequence (DNA): TGTGCCAGCAGCGTAGCTTCTAGCGGGGGCCCCTACGAGCAGTACTTC. Translated: CASSVASSGGPYEQYF.

This chain uses TRBV7-9 with TRBJ1-3; perhaps TRBD1 as D (5 bases). Trimming stripped 8 bases from V and 1 base from J, with 9 bases between. Germline V gives CDR1 SEHNR, CDR2 FQNEAQ (reference sequence). This CDR3 has 13 residues. The CDR3 DNA reads TGTGCCAGCGTCCAGGGATCTGGAAACACCATATATTTT. Translation: CASVQGSGNTIYF.

Only one count was recorded for this clone. This rearrangement joins TRBV9 to TRBJ1-1; D call uncertain. CDR1 and CDR2 from the germline V gene are SGDLS and YYNGEE. There are 16 residues in the CDR3. Trimming stripped 5 bases from V and 5 bases from J, with 22 bases between. Here the CDR3 reads CASSVRPQGKKTEAFF. The CDR3 DNA reads as TGTGCCAGCAGTGTTCGGCCTCAAGGTAAGAAAACTGAAGCTTTCTTT.

The chain carries TRBV7-2 and TRBJ1-1, with D possibly matching TRBD1 (5 bases). Trimming removed 7 bases at V and 1 base at J, with 13 bases between. CDR3 length: 14 amino acids. Germline assignment: CDR1 SGHTA and CDR2 FQGNSA. CDR3 DNA: TGTGCCAGCACCCGAGCGACAGCGAACACTGAAGCTTTCTTT. Its protein product is CASTRATANTEAFF.

J is TRBJ2-5 and V is TRBV19; D is uncertain. The V end lost 1 base, the J end lost 0 bases, and 12 bases lay between the germline ends. From germline, CDR1 is LNHDA and CDR2 SQIVND (reference sequence). CDR3 length: 16 residues. CDR3 DNA sequence: TGTGCCAGTAGTATAGTGTGGCAGATCAACCAAGAGACCCAGTACTTC. This codes for CASSIVWQINQETQYF.

The chain carries TRBV5-1 and TRBJ1-1; D ambiguous. The CDR3 has 12 residues. The germline CDR1 and CDR2 sequences are SGHRS and YFSETQ. The V gene lost 7 bases and the J gene lost 1 base, with 8 bases spanning the gap. CDR3 sequence: CASGQRNTEAFF. The CDR3 DNA is TGCGCCAGCGGTCAAAGGAACACTGAAGCTTTCTTT.

The chain joins TRBV7-8 to TRBJ2-5; 7 nucleotides match TRBD1. The closer fit of TRBJ2-7 to the DNA end suggests the J call may be wrong. The CDR3 is 14 residues long. Germline CDR1 reads SGHVS; CDR2 reads FQNEAQ. CDR3 coding DNA: TGTGCCAGCAGCTCCAGGGGGACCCCCTACGAGCAGTACTTC. Translating it yields CASSSRGTPYEQYF.

The chain is built from TRBV28 and TRBJ2-3; TRBD1 matches at 8 bases. The CDR3 length is 17 residues. V was pared by 6 bases and J by 6 bases, with 17 bases of the junction left unmatched. CDR1 is MDHEN, CDR2 SYDVKM, per germline. CDR3 protein: CASSSLQGGVFRDTQYF. CDR3 nucleotides: TGTGCCAGCAGCTCCCTACAGGGGGGAGTGTTTAGGGATACGCAGTATTTT.

The V gene is TRBV2, the J gene TRBJ2-7; 8 bases are shared with TRBD2. The CDR3 runs 15 residues. Losses at the gene ends were 7 bases for V and 4 bases for J; bases not matched to a gene: 12. Germline CDR1 is SNHLY and CDR2 is FYNNEI. The CDR3 sequence: CASTPSGSGPYEQYF. The CDR3 nucleotides read TGTGCCAGCACCCCCAGCGGGAGTGGGCCTTACGAGCAGTACTTC.

The chain recombines TRBV7-8 with TRBJ1-4; D is possibly TRBD1 (6 bases). The CDR3 is 16 amino acids. V lost 5 bases and J 3 bases, leaving 16 bases between the germline ends. Germline V gene data show CDR1 as SGHVS and CDR2 as FQNEAQ. CDR3 in amino acids: CASSRSRTAPNEKLFF. CDR3 bases: TGTGCCAGCAGCCGCTCCCGGACAGCTCCTAATGAAAAACTGTTTTTT.

This chain connects TRBV5-1 to TRBJ2-7; 11 nucleotides match TRBD2. The V gene end was trimmed by 1 base and the J gene end by 5 bases; junction bases not matched to a gene: 5. The germline gives CDR1 SGHRS, CDR2 YFSETQ. This CDR3 is 15 amino acids long. The CDR3 DNA follows: TGCGCCAGCAGCTTGACTAGCGGGAGTAGGGACGAGCAGTACTTC. It translates to CASSLTSGSRDEQYF.